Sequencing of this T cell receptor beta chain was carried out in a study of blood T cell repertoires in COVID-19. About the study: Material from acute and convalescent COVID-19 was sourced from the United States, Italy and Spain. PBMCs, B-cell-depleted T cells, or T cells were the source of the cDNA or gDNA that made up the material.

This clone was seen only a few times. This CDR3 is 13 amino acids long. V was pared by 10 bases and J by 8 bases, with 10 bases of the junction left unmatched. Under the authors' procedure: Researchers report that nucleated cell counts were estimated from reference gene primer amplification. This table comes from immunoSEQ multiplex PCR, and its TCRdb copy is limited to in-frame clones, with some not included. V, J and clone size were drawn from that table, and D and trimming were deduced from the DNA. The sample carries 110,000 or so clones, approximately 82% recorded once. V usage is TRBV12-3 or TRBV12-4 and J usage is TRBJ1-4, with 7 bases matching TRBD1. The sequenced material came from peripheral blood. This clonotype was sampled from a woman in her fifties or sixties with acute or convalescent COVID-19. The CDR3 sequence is CATRRGQEEKLFF. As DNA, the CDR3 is TGTGCCACCCGAAGAGGACAGGAGGAAAAACTGTTTTTT.